This is a list of T cell receptor beta chains from one sample in a study of blood T cell repertoires in COVID-19. Clones were read by immunoSEQ multiplex PCR, and TCRdb kept only the in-frame ones, dropping some. The sample lists about 260,000 clones; about 86% were seen once. Sequencing input: peripheral blood. All receptors come from a man younger than 45 with active or convalescent COVID-19. The CDR3 runs from the conserved cysteine through the conserved F or W. Each record gives: CDR3 DNA, CDR3 protein, V gene, clone size, J gene, D gene. D genes are given only for firm matches. Clone size appears in some rows only: once, few, many, or a class for an expanded clone.

DNA: TGTGCCAGCAGCTTAGCGTTGGGGACAGGTTCTGGGAGCACTGAAGCTTTCTTT
CDR3: CASSLALGTGSGSTEAFF
V: TRBV7-8
size: -
J: TRBJ1-1
D: TRBD1

DNA: TGTGCCAGCAGCTTCCACCCACTCGGCGGGGGGCCATGGGAGACCCAGTACTTC
CDR3: CASSFHPLGGGPWETQYF
V: TRBV7-9
size: -
J: TRBJ2-5
D: TRBD2

DNA: TGTGCCAGTCAAACAGGGGTTATCACAGATACGCAGTATTTT
CDR3: CASQTGVITDTQYF
V: TRBV18
size: -
J: TRBJ2-3
D: TRBD1

DNA: TGTGCCAGCAGCTTGGCGCAGTCCTACGAGCAGTACTTC
CDR3: CASSLAQSYEQYF
V: TRBV5-6
size: -
J: TRBJ2-7
D: -

DNA: TGTGCCAGCTCACACCCTCAGACTAGCGGGGACGAGCAGTACTTC
CDR3: CASSHPQTSGDEQYF
V: TRBV18
size: -
J: TRBJ2-7
D: TRBD2

DNA: TGTGCCAGCAGCCAAGTTACAGGGGGCGAGCAGTACTTC
CDR3: CASSQVTGGEQYF
V: TRBV4-2
size: few
J: TRBJ2-7
D: TRBD1

DNA: TGCGCCAGCAGCCCACAGGGGGGTAGCGATCAGCCCCAGCATTTT
CDR3: CASSPQGGSDQPQHF
V: TRBV5-1
size: -
J: TRBJ1-5
D: TRBD1

DNA: TGTGCCAGTAGGGCCACAGGGTATGATAATTCACCCCTCCACTTT
CDR3: CASRATGYDNSPLHF
V: TRBV2
size: -
J: TRBJ1-6
D: -

DNA: TGTGCCAGCAGCTCAGAAGGGGTCGATACGCAGTATTTT
CDR3: CASSSEGVDTQYF
V: TRBV13
size: -
J: TRBJ2-3
D: -

DNA: TGTGCCAGCACCCGATCCGGGACAGGGCACTATGGCTACACCTTC
CDR3: CASTRSGTGHYGYTF
V: TRBV6-5
size: -
J: TRBJ1-2
D: TRBD1

DNA: TGTGCCAGCTCACCGGCACCGGGACAGGGGCAGTATTTT
CDR3: CASSPAPGQGQYF
V: TRBV18
size: -
J: TRBJ2-3
D: TRBD1

DNA: TGTGCCAGCACACCTTGGGACAGGGGCGGTAATGAAAAACTGTTTTTT
CDR3: CASTPWDRGGNEKLFF
V: TRBV9
size: -
J: TRBJ1-4
D: TRBD1

DNA: TGTGCCAGTAGCCCGGACAGGGGCACAGATACGCAGTATTTT
CDR3: CASSPDRGTDTQYF
V: TRBV19
size: -
J: TRBJ2-3
D: TRBD1

DNA: TGTGCCAGCAGTGAAGCCGGGACAGGGGTCGAGGTTGACAAACTGTTTTTT
CDR3: CASSEAGTGVEVDKLFF
V: TRBV25-1
size: -
J: TRBJ1-4
D: TRBD1

DNA: TGTGCCAGCAGCCAATGGGGGGGGCAGGGGAATGAAAAACTGTTTTTT
CDR3: CASSQWGGQGNEKLFF
V: TRBV4-2
size: -
J: TRBJ1-4
D: -

DNA: TGTGCCAGCAGCTTAGAGGGGGCAATGGGTTCACCCCTCCACTTT
CDR3: CASSLEGAMGSPLHF
V: TRBV11-2
size: once
J: TRBJ1-6
D: -

DNA: TGTGCCAGCAGCCGTCGGCTCCGGGGGGGCGACCCCTACGAGCAGTACTTC
CDR3: CASSRRLRGGDPYEQYF
V: TRBV11-2
size: -
J: TRBJ2-7
D: TRBD2

DNA: TGCGCCAGCAGCCAAGTGGCCAGCTCCTACGAGCAGTACTTC
CDR3: CASSQVASSYEQYF
V: TRBV4-1
size: -
J: TRBJ2-7
D: -

DNA: TGTGCCAGCAGCTCCGAGACGACTAGAGATACGCAGTATTTT
CDR3: CASSSETTRDTQYF
V: TRBV7-9
size: -
J: TRBJ2-3
D: -

DNA: TGCAGCGTTGAGTCAGGGACAGGGGGCTACGAGCAGTACTTC
CDR3: CSVESGTGGYEQYF
V: TRBV29-1
size: -
J: TRBJ2-7
D: TRBD1

DNA: TGTGCCAGCAGCTTAGGGCCAGGGGGCGATGGCTACACCTTC
CDR3: CASSLGPGGDGYTF
V: TRBV5-8
size: -
J: TRBJ1-2
D: TRBD1

DNA: TGTGCCTGGAGTGTGGACACAGGCTCCTACGAGCAGTACTTC
CDR3: CAWSVDTGSYEQYF
V: TRBV30
size: -
J: TRBJ2-7
D: -

DNA: TGTGCCAGCAGTTCACTAGCGGGGCGAAGGGAGCAGTTCTTC
CDR3: CASSSLAGRREQFF
V: TRBV27
size: -
J: TRBJ2-1
D: TRBD2

DNA: TGTGCCAGCAGTAAGGTCGGGGACGAGCAGTACTTC
CDR3: CASSKVGDEQYF
V: TRBV27
size: -
J: TRBJ2-7
D: -

DNA: TGTGCCGATCAACGAACAGAAGGAGGGACCCTCCACTTT
CDR3: CADQRTEGGTLHF
V: TRBV2
size: -
J: TRBJ1-6
D: -

DNA: TGTGCCAGCTCACCGCTACAGGGGGCACAAAGGATGGAGCAGTACTTC
CDR3: CASSPLQGAQRMEQYF
V: TRBV18
size: -
J: TRBJ2-7
D: TRBD1

DNA: TGTGCCAGCAGTTTGAGGACTAGCGGGGGGACCACAGATACGCAGTATTTT
CDR3: CASSLRTSGGTTDTQYF
V: TRBV6-2/TRBV6-3
size: -
J: TRBJ2-3
D: TRBD2

DNA: TGTGCCAGCAGCTCGGACCGAACAGGGACGGTTGAAAAACTGTTTTTT
CDR3: CASSSDRTGTVEKLFF
V: TRBV5-6
size: -
J: TRBJ1-4
D: -

DNA: TGCGCCAGCAGTGACGGGACAGGGGTTCAGGAGACCCAGTACTTC
CDR3: CASSDGTGVQETQYF
V: TRBV10-1
size: -
J: TRBJ2-5
D: TRBD1

DNA: TGTGCCAGCAGCGTGGAGGACAGGGGCCATAACACCATATATTTT
CDR3: CASSVEDRGHNTIYF
V: TRBV5-4
size: -
J: TRBJ1-3
D: TRBD1

DNA: TGTGCCAGCAGTCCATCTAGCGGGGGGGCATCAGATACGCAGTATTTT
CDR3: CASSPSSGGASDTQYF
V: TRBV28
size: -
J: TRBJ2-3
D: TRBD2

DNA: TGTGCCTGGACCGGGACAGGTGATGAAAAACTGTTTTTT
CDR3: CAWTGTGDEKLFF
V: TRBV30
size: -
J: TRBJ1-4
D: TRBD1

DNA: TGTGCCAGCAGCCAGTCACAGGGACCCGGGGTTGGGGGAGATACGCAGTATTTT
CDR3: CASSQSQGPGVGGDTQYF
V: TRBV5-4
size: -
J: TRBJ2-3
D: -

DNA: TGTGCCAGCAGCTTTGGCAGGGGGCCAACCTACGAGCAGTACTTC
CDR3: CASSFGRGPTYEQYF
V: TRBV7-6
size: -
J: TRBJ2-7
D: TRBD1

DNA: TGTGCCAGCAGTTACTCAACCGGGTTAGGGGCCTACGAGCAGTACTTC
CDR3: CASSYSTGLGAYEQYF
V: TRBV6-5
size: -
J: TRBJ2-7
D: -

DNA: TGTGCCAGCAGCTCAACAGCCCCGGCGGGAGCTTTCTTT
CDR3: CASSSTAPAGAFF
V: TRBV3-1/TRBV3-2
size: -
J: TRBJ1-1
D: -

DNA: TGCGCCAGCAGTACACGCCGGGATGGAGGGGAGACCCAGTACTTC
CDR3: CASSTRRDGGETQYF
V: TRBV5-1
size: -
J: TRBJ2-5
D: -

DNA: TGTGCCAGCAGCCAGGTTCTGTCGCAGGGGGGCAGCTCTGGAAACACCATATATTTT
CDR3: CASSQVLSQGGSSGNTIYF
V: TRBV4-2
size: -
J: TRBJ1-3
D: TRBD1

DNA: TGTGCCAGCAGCTTGTCGGGAGACGGGGAGCTGTTTTTT
CDR3: CASSLSGDGELFF
V: TRBV5-6
size: -
J: TRBJ2-2
D: -

DNA: TGCGCCAGCAGCTTTCAACCCGGGACAGGAATCGGCGAGCAGTACTTC
CDR3: CASSFQPGTGIGEQYF
V: TRBV4-1
size: -
J: TRBJ2-7
D: TRBD1

DNA: TGCGCCAGCAGCTTGTATGGACAGGGGTGGACTAACACTGAAGCTTTCTTT
CDR3: CASSLYGQGWTNTEAFF
V: TRBV5-1
size: -
J: TRBJ1-1
D: TRBD1